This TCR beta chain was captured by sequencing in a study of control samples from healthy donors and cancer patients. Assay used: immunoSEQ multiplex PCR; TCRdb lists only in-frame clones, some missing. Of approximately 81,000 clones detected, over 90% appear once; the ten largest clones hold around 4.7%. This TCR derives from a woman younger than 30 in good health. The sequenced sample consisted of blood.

The CDR3 region is CAGGTNTEAFF. The CDR3 DNA sequence: TGTGCTGGAGGGACGAACACTGAAGCTTTCTTT. V and J are TRBV12-5 and TRBJ1-1; D might be TRBD1 (5 bases). The CDR3 covers 11 residues. Germline V gene data show CDR1 as LGHNT and CDR2 as FRNRAP. V lost 11 bases and J 1 base, leaving 8 bases between the germline ends.